This record looks at one TCR beta chain sequence and its context. The data are from a study of blood T cell repertoires in COVID-19. Study as a whole: The origin of the acute and convalescent COVID-19 samples was the United States, Italy and Spain.

This CDR3 contains 15 residues. Germline V gene lookup returns CDR1 ENHRY and CDR2 SYGVKD. V lost 3 bases and J lost 3, with 14 bases in between. Study members were between about 18 and 90 years old and lived in approximately 25 US regions. Under the authors' procedure: Amplification of reference gene primers was used by the study to estimate nucleated cell counts. The method was immunoSEQ multiplex PCR; TCRdb's version includes in-frame clones alone and lacks a portion of them. V, J and clone size derive from that table, while D and trimming were established from the DNA sequence. The data hold 350,000 to 450,000 clones, with around 87% observed a single time.

The clonotype comes from a man aged 40-49 years in a cohort exposed to, infected with or recovered from COVID-19 (not recorded which). The V call is TRBV10-3, the J call TRBJ1-2; D may be TRBD1 (5 bases). The sample comprised PBMCs or T cells enriched from blood (not recorded which). DNA for the CDR3: TGTGCCATCAGTGATATAATTCAGGGTGACTATGGCTACACCTTC. Amino acids: CAISDIIQGDYGYTF.